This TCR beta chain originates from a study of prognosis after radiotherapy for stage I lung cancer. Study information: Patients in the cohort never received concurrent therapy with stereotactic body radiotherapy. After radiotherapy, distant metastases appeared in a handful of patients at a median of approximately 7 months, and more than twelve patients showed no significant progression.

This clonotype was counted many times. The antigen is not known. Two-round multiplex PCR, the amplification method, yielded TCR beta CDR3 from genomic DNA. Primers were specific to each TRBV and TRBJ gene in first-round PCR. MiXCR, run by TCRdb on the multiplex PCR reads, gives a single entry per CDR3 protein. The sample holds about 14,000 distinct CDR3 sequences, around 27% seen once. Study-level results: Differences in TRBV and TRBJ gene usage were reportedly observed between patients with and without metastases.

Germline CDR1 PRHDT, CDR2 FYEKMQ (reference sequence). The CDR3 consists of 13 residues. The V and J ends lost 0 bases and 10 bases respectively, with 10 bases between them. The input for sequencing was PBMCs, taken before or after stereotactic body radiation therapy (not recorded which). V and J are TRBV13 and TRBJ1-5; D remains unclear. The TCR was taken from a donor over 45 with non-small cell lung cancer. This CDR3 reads CASSLGRQGPQHF. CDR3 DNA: TGTGCCAGCAGCTTAGGACGGCAAGGACCCCAGCATTTT.